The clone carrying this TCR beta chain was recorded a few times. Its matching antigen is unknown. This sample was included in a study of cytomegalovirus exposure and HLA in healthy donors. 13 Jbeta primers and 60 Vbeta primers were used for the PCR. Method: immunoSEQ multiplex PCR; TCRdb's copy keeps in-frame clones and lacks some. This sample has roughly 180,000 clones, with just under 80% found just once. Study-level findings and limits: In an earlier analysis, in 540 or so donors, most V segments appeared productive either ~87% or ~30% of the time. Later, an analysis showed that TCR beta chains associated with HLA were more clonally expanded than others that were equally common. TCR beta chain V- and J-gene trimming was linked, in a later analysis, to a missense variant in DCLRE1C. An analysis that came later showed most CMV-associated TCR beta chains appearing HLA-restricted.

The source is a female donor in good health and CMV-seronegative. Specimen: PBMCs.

Here the CDR3 reads CRVTGVEELFF. The CDR3, as DNA: TGCAGGGTTACAGGGGTTGAGGAGCTGTTTTTT. V usage is TRBV20-1 and J usage is TRBJ2-2, with 7 bases identical to TRBD1. The CDR3 is 11 residues long. Per germline, CDR1 DFQATT and CDR2 SNEGSKA (reference sequence).